The 18 T cell receptor beta chains in this list originate from one sample, sequenced in a study of regulatory T cells in long-lasting Graves disease. Sample time point: persistent/refractory GD, antithyroid drugs over 5 years with positive TRAb. Extracted PBMC RNA gave rise to the TCR library. The authors built TCR beta libraries using iRepertoire HTBI primers and Arm-PCR of CDR3 regions. Via MiXCR, TCRdb re-called the multiplex PCR reads, giving one row per CDR3 protein. The sample carries about 470,000 distinct CDR3 sequences, about 22% recorded once. The sequenced sample was peripheral blood mononuclear cells (PBMCs), obtained when the disease was refractory, from a patient treated with antithyroid drugs. The source of these receptors is a female donor with Graves disease.

This clonotype was seen ten or more times. This chain joins TRBV20-1 and TRBJ1-4; D is unresolved. The germline V and J ends were trimmed by 0 bases and 2 bases, with 13 bases remaining between them. The CDR3 is made up of 16 amino acids. Germline CDR1 reads DFQATT; CDR2 reads SNEGSKA (reference sequence). Here the CDR3 reads CSARDGAPMTNEKLFF. CDR3 coding DNA: TGCAGTGCTAGAGACGGCGCCCCAATGACTAATGAAAAACTGTTTTTT.

The V call is TRBV6-5, the J call TRBJ1-1; no reliable D call. The germline V gene encodes CDR1 MNHEY and CDR2 SVGAGI. The CDR3 length is 15 residues. The V end lost 0 bases, the J end lost 2 bases, and 10 bases lay between the germline ends. CDR3 in amino acids: CASSYSRHLNTEAFF. DNA for the CDR3: TGTGCCAGCAGTTACTCCCGACATCTAAACACTGAAGCTTTCTTT.

This clonotype was counted many times. V and J are TRBV2 and TRBJ2-7; 10 nucleotides agree with TRBD2. V dropped 8 bases and J dropped 3; count of bases not matched to a gene: 7. The CDR3 has 14 amino acids. CDR1 is SNHLY, CDR2 FYNNEI, per germline. The chain's CDR3 is CASASGGASYEQYF. CDR3 DNA: TGTGCCAGCGCCAGCGGGGGGGCAAGCTACGAGCAGTACTTC. Variable domain in full (rest from reference TRBV2 and TRBJ2-7): EPEVTQTPSHQVTQMGQEVILRCVPISNHLYFYWYRQILGQKVEFLVSFYNNEISEKSEIFDDQFSVERPDGSNFTLKIRSTKLEDSAMYFCASASGGASYEQYFGPGTRLTVT.

About this clonotype: The conserved phenylalanine or tryptophan is not found at the CDR3 terminus, so this likely reflects a read error. V usage is TRBV10-3 and J usage is TRBJ2-7; D gene unclear. With 11 bases removed from V and 2 bases from J, the gap between germline ends came to 10 bases. CDR1 ENHRY and CDR2 SYGVKD come from the germline V gene. The CDR3 extends over 11 amino acids. In DNA form, the CDR3 reads TGTGCCTCAACCCCCCCCTACGAGCAGTACCTC. This gives the protein CASTPPYEQYL.

With respect to this clonotype: A far larger clone is one base from this, pointing to a likely read error. This chain connects TRBV7-9 to TRBJ2-5; D possibly corresponds to TRBD2 (5 bases). CDR1 and CDR2 from the germline V gene are SEHNR and FQNEAQ (reference sequence). The CDR3 covers 14 residues. CDR3 protein: CASSSDSGYNEQLF. The CDR3 DNA is TGTGCCAGCAGCTCGGACTCCGGATACAATGAGCAGCTCTTC.

This clonotype was seen more than once but under ten times. The chain combines TRBV6-2 or TRBV6-3 with TRBJ1-1; D gene ambiguous. Trimming pared 2 bases from V and 0 bases from J, leaving 4 bases between. This CDR3 comprises 13 residues. Germline lookup yields CDR1 MNHEY and CDR2 SVGEGT. CDR3 DNA: TGTGCCAGCAGTTACCGTCTGAACACTGAAGCTTTCTTT. Encoded protein: CASSYRLNTEAFF.

This clonotype was recorded at least ten times. The V call is TRBV12-3 or TRBV12-4, the J call TRBJ1-2; 8 positions agree with TRBD1. This CDR3 is built from 15 residues. With 5 bases clipped from V and 3 bases from J, the junction kept 8 bases outside the gene matches. The CDR3 nucleotides read TGTGCCAGCAGTCCTGGACAGGGCATATACTATGGCTACACCTTC. Translation gives CASSPGQGIYYGYTF.

The chain is built from TRBV6-6 and TRBJ2-2, with TRBD2 matching over 8 bases. V lost 0 bases to trimming and J lost 1 base; unmatched junction nucleotides: 7. The CDR3 is 18 residues long. The germline gives CDR1 MNHNY, CDR2 SVGAGI (reference sequence). CDR3 residues: CASSYSDPGGLNTGELFF. The CDR3 DNA reads TGTGCCAGCAGTTACTCGGATCCGGGGGGGCTGAACACCGGGGAGCTGTTTTTT.

This clonotype was recorded many times. The chain uses TRBV7-8 and TRBJ2-7; D may be TRBD1 or TRBD2 (6 bases each). This CDR3 has 14 residues. The germline gives CDR1 SGHVS, CDR2 FQNEAQ. With 8 bases removed from V and 6 bases from J, the gap between germline ends came to 20 bases. CDR3 loop: CASRDRGLLGEQYF. The CDR3 DNA reads TGTGCCAGCCGGGACCGGGGGCTGTTGGGCGAGCAGTACTTC. Combining the CDR3 with reference TRBV7-8 and TRBJ2-7 gives the whole variable domain GAGVSQSPRYKVAKRGQDVALRCDPISGHVSLFWYQQALGQGPEFLTYFQNEAQLDKSGLPSDRFFAERPEGSVSTLKIQRTQQEDSAVYLCASRDRGLLGEQYFGPGTRLTVT.

This clonotype was found a few times. A much larger clone differs by one base, so this may be a read error. V and J are TRBV28 and TRBJ1-2, with a tentative D call TRBD1 (5 bases). From germline, CDR1 is MDHEN and CDR2 SYDVKM. CDR3 length: 13 residues. CDR3 in amino acids: CVSLEGPNYGYTF. The CDR3 DNA reads TGTGTCAGTCTCGAGGGGCCTAACTATGGCTACACCTTC.

This clonotype came up a few times. The gene calls are TRBV28 and TRBJ2-2; 13 nucleotides match TRBD2. This CDR3 is built from 17 residues. The ends lost 6 bases at V and 5 bases at J; junction bases unmatched: 9. Germline V gene data show CDR1 as MDHEN and CDR2 as SYDVKM. CDR3 protein: CASSPGTSGAFTGELFF. The CDR3 nucleotides are TGTGCCAGCAGCCCCGGGACTAGCGGGGCATTTACCGGGGAGCTGTTTTTT.

The V and J genes are TRBV19 and TRBJ1-2; TRBD1 is a possible D gene (5 bases). In germline, CDR1 is LNHDA, CDR2 SQIVND (reference sequence). Trimming took 4 bases from V and 7 from J, leaving 13 bases between them. The CDR3 runs 13 residues. For the CDR3, the DNA is TGTGCCAGTAGTAACCCTCCGGGGGTTGGCTACACCTTC. Protein: CASSNPPGVGYTF.

This clonotype was seen a handful of times. V usage is TRBV7-2 and J usage is TRBJ2-7; no clear D gene. V was cut by 3 bases and J by 0 bases, with 9 bases left in between. The germline gives CDR1 SGHTA, CDR2 FQGNSA. The CDR3 totals 14 residues. This chain's CDR3 is CASSLGSISYEQYF. In DNA, the CDR3 is TGTGCCAGCAGCTTGGGGTCCATCTCCTACGAGCAGTACTTC.

In its sample, this clonotype was seen many times. The chain employs TRBV29-1 and TRBJ1-2, with D maybe TRBD1 (5 bases). Germline V lookup: CDR1 SQVTM, CDR2 ANQGSEA. The CDR3 consists of 13 residues. V was pared by 4 bases and J by 6 bases, with 15 bases between. CDR3 in DNA: TGCAGCGTTGCGGGACTCCTGGTGGATGGCTACACCTTC. It is translated as CSVAGLLVDGYTF.

The chain recombines TRBV5-1 with TRBJ1-6, with D possibly being TRBD1 (6 bases). Germline loops: CDR1 SGHRS, CDR2 YFSETQ. The CDR3 is 14 amino acids. V was trimmed by 3 bases and J by 11 bases, leaving 15 bases between them. In DNA, the CDR3 is TGCGCCAGCAGCTCAGAGGGGGTAATTACACCCCTCCACTTT. Translation gives CASSSEGVITPLHF.

In DNA, the CDR3 is TGCAGCGTTGGACGGGCAACTAATGAAAAACTGTTTTTT. It yields the protein CSVGRATNEKLFF. The gene calls are TRBV29-1 and TRBJ1-4; unclear D gene. The CDR3 is 13 residues long. V lost 4 bases and J lost 0, with 6 bases in between. The germline V gene has CDR1 SQVTM and CDR2 ANQGSEA.

Regarding this clonotype: A read error may explain this, as a much larger clone is one base away. The chain joins TRBV5-6 to TRBJ2-7; 10 bases fit TRBD1. The CDR3 spans 15 residues. CDR1 is SGHDT, CDR2 YYEEEE, per germline. CDR3 sequence: CANSTGQGRNYEQYF. DNA for the CDR3: TGTGCCAACAGCACGGGACAGGGGAGGAACTACGAGCAGTACTTC.

J is TRBJ2-1 and V is TRBV7-9; TRBD1 aligns across 9 bases. Trimming at V came to 4 bases and at J to 5 bases, leaving 12 bases not matched to a gene. The CDR3 has 17 amino acids. Germline V CDR1 and CDR2: SEHNR, FQNEAQ (reference sequence). As DNA, the CDR3 is TGTGCCAGCAGCTCGACCCGGGACAGGGACCACCACAATGAGCAGTTCTTC. Protein sequence: CASSSTRDRDHHNEQFF.